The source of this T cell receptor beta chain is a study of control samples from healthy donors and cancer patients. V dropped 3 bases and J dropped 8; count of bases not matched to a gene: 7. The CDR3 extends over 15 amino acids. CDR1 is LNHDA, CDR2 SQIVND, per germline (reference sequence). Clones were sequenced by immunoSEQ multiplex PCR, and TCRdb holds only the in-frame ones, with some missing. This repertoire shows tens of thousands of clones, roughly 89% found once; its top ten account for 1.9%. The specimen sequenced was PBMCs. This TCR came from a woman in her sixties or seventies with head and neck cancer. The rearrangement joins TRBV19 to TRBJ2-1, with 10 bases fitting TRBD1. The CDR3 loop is CASSMAGQGRYEQFF. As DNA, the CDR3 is TGTGCCAGTAGTATGGCGGGACAGGGGCGCTATGAGCAGTTCTTC.